This T cell receptor (beta chain) was observed in a study of shared clonotypes between healthy human individuals. CDR1 and CDR2 (germline): MDHEN, SYDVKM. Between the trimmed V and J ends, which lost 6 bases and 4 bases, there was a span of 15 bases. The CDR3 loop spans 14 amino acids. The protocol was immunoSEQ multiplex PCR, while the TCRdb copy is restricted to in-frame clones and leaves out a portion. Among roughly 1 million clones listed, about 80% were seen once. The sequencing input was memory CD4+ T cells from PBMCs. Subset noted: CD45RA-negative fraction. The sequence derives from a man younger than 30 in good health. Some clones in this sample may be carry-over from other donors' samples. V and J are TRBV28 and TRBJ1-2; D perhaps matches TRBD1 (5 bases). In DNA, the CDR3 is TGTGCCAGCAGGGGGACGGGTACTGGCTATGGCTACACCTTC. As protein: CASRGTGTGYGYTF.